This T cell receptor (beta chain) was identified during a study of blood T cell repertoires in COVID-19. Data came from immunoSEQ multiplex PCR; TCRdb stores just in-frame clones and leaves some out. The sample contains 300,000 to 400,000 clones, roughly 90% of which appear only once. Germline CDR1 LNHDA, CDR2 SQIVND (reference sequence). This CDR3 is 15 amino acids long. The germline V and J ends were trimmed by 2 bases and 3 bases, with 11 bases remaining between them. The TCR comes from a woman in her 30s with acute COVID-19. Sample: PBMCs or T cells enriched from blood (not recorded which). The V call is TRBV19, the J call TRBJ1-5; no clear D gene. The CDR3 nucleotides are TGTGCCAGTAGTATAATGTCGAGAAACAATCAGCCCCAGCATTTT. This translates into CASSIMSRNNQPQHF.